Sequencing of this T cell receptor beta chain was carried out in a study of control samples from healthy donors and cancer patients. TCRdb's copy holds only in-frame clones and misses some; the assay was immunoSEQ multiplex PCR. Of about 95,000 clones in the sample, 85% were seen once. The sequenced material came from blood. The TCR was taken from a man aged 30-40 years in good health.

The CDR3 loop is CASSSPFSQGRRRNTIYF. Written as DNA, the CDR3 is TGTGCCAGCAGCTCCCCCTTTTCACAGGGTCGGAGAAGAAACACCATATATTTT. The rearrangement links TRBV11-2 to TRBJ1-3, with D possibly being TRBD1 (6 bases). This CDR3 region has 18 residues. Germline V gene sequence: CDR1 SGHAT, CDR2 FQNNGV. The germline V and J ends were trimmed by 4 bases and 5 bases, with 24 bases remaining between them. Full variable domain (remainder filled in from reference TRBV11-2 and TRBJ1-3): EAGVAQSPRYKIIEKRQSVAFWCNPISGHATLYWYQQILGQGPKLLIQFQNNGVVDDSQLPKDRFSAERLKGVDSTLKIQPAKLEDSAVYLCASSSPFSQGRRRNTIYFGEGSWLTVV.